A selection of T cell receptor beta chains follows, all from one sample in a study of neurological immune-mediated disorders. Each CDR3 protein gets one entry after TCRdb re-called the 5' RACE reads with MiXCR. This table has 55,000 to 70,000 distinct CDR3 sequences, roughly 3.9% appearing once. Sample: PBMCs. The source of these receptors is a man aged 30 to 39 with multiple sclerosis. Both conserved end residues are part of each CDR3. Fields, in order: V gene, CDR3 protein.

V gene: TRBV12-3/TRBV12-4; CDR3 protein: CASSLSLADTQYF
V gene: TRBV6-5; CDR3 protein: CASSYSGTSTDTQYF
V gene: TRBV7-2; CDR3 protein: CASIRGSGGTDTQYF
V gene: TRBV20-1; CDR3 protein: CSARGRRPQAFF
V gene: TRBV5-1; CDR3 protein: CASSLAYNEQFF
V gene: TRBV5-1; CDR3 protein: CASSPEAGIDTQYF
V gene: TRBV5-8; CDR3 protein: CASSNPGRAYQETQYF
V gene: TRBV29-1; CDR3 protein: CSVGRDASYEQYF
V gene: TRBV20-1; CDR3 protein: CSASMYGSNQPQHF
V gene: TRBV5-1; CDR3 protein: CASSLIGTMDIQYF
V gene: TRBV4-3; CDR3 protein: CASSQVAGVWTEAFF